This is a list of T cell receptor beta chains from one sample in a study of T cells in Graves' hyperthyroidism and ophthalmopathy. Each CDR3 protein gets one entry after TCRdb re-called the multiplex PCR reads with MiXCR. The sample consists of about 640,000 distinct CDR3 sequences, less than 25% of them appearing once. Sequences were obtained from blood. These receptors all stem from a young man with Graves' ophthalmopathy. Each CDR3 is given without its conserved first and last residue. Fields, in order: V gene, D gene, J gene, CDR3 protein. D genes are given only for firm matches.

>TRBV6-1|NA|TRBJ1-3
ASSSGRIYSGNTIY
>TRBV7-9|TRBD1|TRBJ1-6
ASSHGQGASPLH
>TRBV5-6|TRBD2|TRBJ2-1
ASSLGSAGAAEQF
>TRBV6-1|NA|TRBJ2-7
ASSEAADRLEQY
>TRBV12-3/TRBV12-4|TRBD1|TRBJ2-7
ASSQPGQGHEQY
>TRBV11-2|NA|TRBJ2-1
ASSLLALEQF
>TRBV28|NA|TRBJ2-7
ASSRDLGYDEQY
>TRBV9|NA|TRBJ1-3
ASSPGNTIY
>TRBV5-1|NA|TRBJ1-3
ASSLAGAGYTIY
>TRBV28|NA|TRBJ2-4
ASSLSRGGKNIQY
>TRBV7-2|NA|TRBJ2-7
ASSLVLGSTYEQY
>TRBV4-1|TRBD2|TRBJ2-7
ASSQQAGASYEQY
>TRBV28|NA|TRBJ2-7
AGHQRSGRSYEQY
>TRBV12-3/TRBV12-4|TRBD2|TRBJ2-3
ASSSTLAGEFTDTQY
>TRBV18|NA|TRBJ1-2
ASSPEDSYGYT
>TRBV6-2/TRBV6-3|NA|TRBJ1-5
ASSYPGTNQPQH
>TRBV11-2|NA|TRBJ2-5
ASSLARGEAETQY
>TRBV30|TRBD1|TRBJ1-1
AWDAGTAMNTEAF
>TRBV28|TRBD1|TRBJ1-5
ASSLQTGANQPQH
>TRBV6-1|TRBD2|TRBJ2-1
ASSEGGAGGLDEQF
>TRBV3-1|NA|TRBJ2-7
ASSLKHQGEQY
>TRBV7-9|TRBD2|TRBJ2-1
ASSSREGGANEQF
>TRBV5-1|NA|TRBJ2-2
ASRSGTITGELF
>TRBV9|TRBD2|TRBJ2-2
ASSARSRAGEGGELF
>TRBV5-1|NA|TRBJ2-6
ASSRTDSGANVLT
>TRBV28|TRBD2|TRBJ2-1
ASTSGSGSGNEQF
>TRBV7-9|NA|TRBJ2-1
ASSLAASNEQF
>TRBV6-1|NA|TRBJ1-2
ASSSLAGGGGYT
>TRBV3-1|NA|TRBJ1-1
ASSQGGAEAF
>TRBV20-1|NA|TRBJ2-3
SAGSGPGLDTQY
>TRBV6-1|NA|TRBJ1-6
ASRSTVYNSPLH
>TRBV15|TRBD2|TRBJ2-1
ATSPVGLAGDREQF
>TRBV18|TRBD1|TRBJ1-1
ASSLSGTGLSTEAF
>TRBV18|TRBD2|TRBJ2-5
ASSLGLAGGTETQY
>TRBV18|TRBD1|TRBJ1-4
ASSPPGQLNEKLF
>TRBV28|TRBD1|TRBJ2-3
ASSLYGTGSDTQY
>TRBV20-1|NA|TRBJ1-6
SASDVQSSYNSPLH
>TRBV6-1|NA|TRBJ2-7
ASNWEAWGSYEQY
>TRBV3-1|TRBD1|TRBJ2-1
ASSQGQGLEQF